This entry is about one T cell receptor (beta chain). Its cognate antigen is unknown. The data are from a study of CD4 T cell repertoires in COVID-19. Study-wide context: CFSE-low cells expanded 10 days with IL-2, then restimulated with other coronavirus spikes.

These memory T cells were uncultured and sequenced directly after ex vivo isolation. Profiled with immunoSEQ multiplex PCR; TCRdb holds only in-frame clones, not every one. The table has around 22,000 clones, 87% seen once. Overall study findings and caveats: Between about 6 and 27% of SARS-CoV-2 clonotypes also appeared in SARS-CoV and/or HKU1 spike cultures. Two or all three memory subsets shared several highly expanded SARS-CoV-2-reactive clonotypes.

The CDR3 spans 11 residues. V lost 5 bases to trimming and J lost 8 bases, with 9 bases between them. The germline V gene encodes CDR1 MNHEY and CDR2 SVGAGI. The V and J genes are TRBV6-5 and TRBJ1-1; a possible D gene is TRBD1 (6 bases). This clonotype originated in a human donor who had COVID-19. The material sequenced was central memory CD4+ T cells from blood, taken before the COVID-19 pandemic. As DNA, the CDR3 is TGTGCCAGCAGTCTCACAGGGGAAGCTTTCTTT. It codes for CASSLTGEAFF.